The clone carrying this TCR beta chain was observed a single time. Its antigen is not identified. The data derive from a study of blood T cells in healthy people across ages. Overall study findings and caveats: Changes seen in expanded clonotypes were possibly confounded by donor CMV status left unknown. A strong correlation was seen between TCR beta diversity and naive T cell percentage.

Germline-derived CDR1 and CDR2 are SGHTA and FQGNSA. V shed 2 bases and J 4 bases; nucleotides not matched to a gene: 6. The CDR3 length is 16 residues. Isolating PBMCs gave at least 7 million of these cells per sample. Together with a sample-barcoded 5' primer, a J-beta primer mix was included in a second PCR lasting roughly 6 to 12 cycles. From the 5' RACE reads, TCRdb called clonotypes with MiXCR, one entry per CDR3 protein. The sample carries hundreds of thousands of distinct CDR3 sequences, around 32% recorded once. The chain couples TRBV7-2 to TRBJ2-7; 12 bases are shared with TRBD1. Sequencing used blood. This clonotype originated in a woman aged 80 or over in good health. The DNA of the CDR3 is TGTGCCAGCAGCTTAAGGGACAGGGGGCATGATTACGAGCAGTACTTC. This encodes CASSLRDRGHDYEQYF.